Sequencing of this TCR beta chain was carried out in a study of long-term antiretroviral therapy in people with HIV. General observations from the study: Therapy changes, viral resistance and ART adherence were not documented in the available data.

Each donor had at least one pre-ART and at least two post-ART PBMC samples. The samples, holding roughly 0.9-11 million cryopreserved PBMC, were thawed before DNA extraction was carried out. An immunoSEQ assay, version v3.0, was performed at survey level. TCRdb keeps only in-frame clones here, not all; method: immunoSEQ multiplex PCR. The sample lists some 35,000 clones; 70% to 90% were seen once. Comment on this clone: The antigen remains undetermined.

Germline-derived CDR1 and CDR2 are KGHSH and LQKENI. The CDR3 totals 13 residues. V lost 4 bases to trimming and J lost 9 bases, with 13 bases between them. The TCR originated in a man younger than 35 with HIV. V is TRBV18 and J is TRBJ1-3, with D possibly matching TRBD1 (5 bases). The material was unsorted PBMCs, obtained 2.2 years after starting antiretroviral therapy. CDR3 coding DNA: TGTGCCAGCTCACAGGGACGGATCCCCACCATATATTTT. Translation: CASSQGRIPTIYF.